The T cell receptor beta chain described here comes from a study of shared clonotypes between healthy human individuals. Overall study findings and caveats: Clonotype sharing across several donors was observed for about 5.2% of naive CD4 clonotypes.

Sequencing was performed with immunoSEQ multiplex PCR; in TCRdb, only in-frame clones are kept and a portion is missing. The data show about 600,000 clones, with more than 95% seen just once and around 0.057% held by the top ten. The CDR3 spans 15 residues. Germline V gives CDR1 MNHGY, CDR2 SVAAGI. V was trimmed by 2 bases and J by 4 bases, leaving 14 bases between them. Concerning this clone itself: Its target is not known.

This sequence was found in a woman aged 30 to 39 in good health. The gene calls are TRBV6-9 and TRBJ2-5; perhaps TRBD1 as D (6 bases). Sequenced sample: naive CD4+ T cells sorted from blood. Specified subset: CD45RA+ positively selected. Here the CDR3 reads CASSYSTGRGETQYF. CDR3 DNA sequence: TGTGCCAGCAGTTATAGTACAGGGCGTGGAGAGACCCAGTACTTC.